This record looks at one T cell receptor (beta chain) sequence and its context. Its target is unknown. These data are taken from a study of blood T cells in healthy people across ages. Study conclusions and caveats: Estimated diversity, derived from one million T cells, was regarded as an underestimate.

The germline V gene encodes CDR1 SGHNT and CDR2 YENEEA. This CDR3 contains 12 residues. Between the trimmed V and J ends, which lost 1 base and 15 bases, there was a span of 13 bases. A second PCR, run for about 6 to 11 cycles, used a sample-barcoded 5' primer plus a J-beta primer mix. TCRdb redid the calling of the 5' RACE reads with MiXCR, one entry per CDR3 protein. The table lists more than 1.4 million distinct CDR3 sequences, roughly 45% of them singletons. The sample comprised blood. The sequence derives from a woman between 18 and 30 years old in good health. The chain joins TRBV11-3 to TRBJ2-1; D perhaps matches TRBD1 (5 bases). For the CDR3, the DNA is TGTGCCAGCAGCTTAGCAGGTCAGGGTGTGTTCTTC. Its protein product is CASSLAGQGVFF.